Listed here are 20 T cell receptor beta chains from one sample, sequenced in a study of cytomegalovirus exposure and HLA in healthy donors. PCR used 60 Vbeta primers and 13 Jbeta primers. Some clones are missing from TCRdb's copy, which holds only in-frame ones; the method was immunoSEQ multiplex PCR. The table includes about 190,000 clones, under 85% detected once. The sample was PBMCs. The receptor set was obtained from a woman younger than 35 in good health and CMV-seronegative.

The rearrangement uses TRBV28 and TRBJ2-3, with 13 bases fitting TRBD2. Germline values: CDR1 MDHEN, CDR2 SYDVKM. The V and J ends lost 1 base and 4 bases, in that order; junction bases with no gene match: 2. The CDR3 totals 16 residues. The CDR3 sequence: CASSLLTSGGADTQYF. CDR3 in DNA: TGTGCCAGCAGTTTATTAACTAGCGGGGGGGCAGATACGCAGTATTTT.

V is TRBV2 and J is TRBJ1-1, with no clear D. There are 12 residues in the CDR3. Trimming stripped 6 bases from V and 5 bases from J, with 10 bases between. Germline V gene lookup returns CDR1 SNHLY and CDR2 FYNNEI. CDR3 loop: CASSDIGTEAFF. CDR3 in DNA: TGTGCCAGCAGCGACATTGGGACTGAAGCTTTCTTT.

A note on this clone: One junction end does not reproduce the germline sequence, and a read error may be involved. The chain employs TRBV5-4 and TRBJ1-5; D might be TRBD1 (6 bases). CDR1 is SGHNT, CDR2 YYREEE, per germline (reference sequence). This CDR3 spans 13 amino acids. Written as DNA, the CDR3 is TGCGCCAGCAGCCAAGAACAGGGTCAGCCCCAGCATTTT. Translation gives CASSQEQGQPQHF.

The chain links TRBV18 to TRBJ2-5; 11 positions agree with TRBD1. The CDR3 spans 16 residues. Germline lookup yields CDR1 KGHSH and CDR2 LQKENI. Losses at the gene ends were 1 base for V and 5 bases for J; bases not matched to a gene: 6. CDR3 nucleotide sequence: TGTGCCAGCTCACCACTAGGACAGGGGGCCGGTGAGACCCAGTACTTC. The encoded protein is CASSPLGQGAGETQYF.

The CDR3 DNA follows: TGTGCCAGCAGCTTAGGGCACCCCTACGAGCAGTACTTC. This codes for CASSLGHPYEQYF. V is TRBV7-2 and J is TRBJ2-7; no clear D. The CDR3 contains 13 residues. The V end was cut by 1 base, the J end by 2 bases, with 6 bases between. Looked up from germline, CDR1 is SGHTA and CDR2 is FQGNSA.

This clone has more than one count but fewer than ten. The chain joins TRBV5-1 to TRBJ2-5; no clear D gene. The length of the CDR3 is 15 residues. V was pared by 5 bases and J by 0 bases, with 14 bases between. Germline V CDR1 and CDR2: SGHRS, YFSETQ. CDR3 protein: CASRSTPTYQETQYF. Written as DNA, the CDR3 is TGCGCCAGCAGATCCACCCCCACATACCAAGAGACCCAGTACTTC.

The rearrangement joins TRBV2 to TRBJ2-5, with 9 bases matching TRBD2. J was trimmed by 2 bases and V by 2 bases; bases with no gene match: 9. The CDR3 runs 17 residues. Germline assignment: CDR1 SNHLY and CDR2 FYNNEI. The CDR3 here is CASSESGGAGGQETQYF. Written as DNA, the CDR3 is TGTGCCAGCAGTGAAAGCGGGGGAGCGGGAGGACAAGAGACCCAGTACTTC.

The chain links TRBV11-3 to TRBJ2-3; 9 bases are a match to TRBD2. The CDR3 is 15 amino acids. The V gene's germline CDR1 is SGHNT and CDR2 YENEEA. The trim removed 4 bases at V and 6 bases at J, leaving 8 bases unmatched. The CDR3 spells CASSYSGGPQDTQYF. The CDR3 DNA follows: TGTGCCAGCAGCTACAGCGGGGGGCCCCAGGATACGCAGTATTTT.

The CDR3 DNA is TGTGCCAGTAGTCCACTAGCGGGAATCCTGGATACGCAGTATTTT. It specifies CASSPLAGILDTQYF. The chain carries TRBV19 and TRBJ2-3; TRBD2 aligns across 10 bases. Per germline, CDR1 LNHDA and CDR2 SQIVND (reference sequence). The CDR3 totals 15 residues. The junction had 8 bases not matched to a gene; V was cut back by 5 bases and J by 6 bases. Supplemented by reference TRBV19 and TRBJ2-3, the full variable domain reads DGGITQSPKYLFRKEGQNVTLSCEQNLNHDAMYWYRQDPGQGLRLIYYSQIVNDFQKGDIAEGYSVSREKKESFPLTVTSAQKNPTAFYLCASSPLAGILDTQYFGPGTRLTVL.

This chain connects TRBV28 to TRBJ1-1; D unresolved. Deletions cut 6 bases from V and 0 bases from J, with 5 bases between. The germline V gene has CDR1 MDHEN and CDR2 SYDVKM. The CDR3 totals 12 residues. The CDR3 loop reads CASRTLNTEAFF. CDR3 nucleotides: TGTGCCAGCAGGACTTTGAACACTGAAGCTTTCTTT.

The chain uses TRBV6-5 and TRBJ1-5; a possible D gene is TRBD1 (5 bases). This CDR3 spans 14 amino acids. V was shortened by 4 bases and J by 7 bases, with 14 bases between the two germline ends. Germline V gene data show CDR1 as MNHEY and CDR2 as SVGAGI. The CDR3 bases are TGTGCCAGCAGTTCCTACTTCCAGGGACAGCCCCAGCATTTT. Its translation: CASSSYFQGQPQHF.

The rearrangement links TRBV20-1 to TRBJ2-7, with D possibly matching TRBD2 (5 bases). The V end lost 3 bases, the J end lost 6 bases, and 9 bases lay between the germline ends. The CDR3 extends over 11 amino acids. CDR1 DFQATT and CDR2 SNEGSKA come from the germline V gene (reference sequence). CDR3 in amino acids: CSASVGSEQYF. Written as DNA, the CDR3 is TGCAGTGCTAGCGTAGGGAGCGAGCAGTACTTC.

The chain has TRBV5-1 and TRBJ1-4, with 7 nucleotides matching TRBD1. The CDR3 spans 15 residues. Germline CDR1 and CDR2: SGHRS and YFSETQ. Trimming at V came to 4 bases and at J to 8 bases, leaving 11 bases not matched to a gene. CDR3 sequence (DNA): TGCGCCAGCAGCACCAGACAGGGAGTCGGAGAAAAACTGTTTTTT. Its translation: CASSTRQGVGEKLFF.

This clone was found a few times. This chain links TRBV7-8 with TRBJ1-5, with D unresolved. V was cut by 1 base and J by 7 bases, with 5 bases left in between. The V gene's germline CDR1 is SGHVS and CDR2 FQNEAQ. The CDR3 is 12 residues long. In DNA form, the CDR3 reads TGTGCCAGCAGCTTAGTTATGCAGCCCCAGCATTTT. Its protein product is CASSLVMQPQHF. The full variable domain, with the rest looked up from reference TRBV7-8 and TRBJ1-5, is GAGVSQSPRYKVAKRGQDVALRCDPISGHVSLFWYQQALGQGPEFLTYFQNEAQLDKSGLPSDRFFAERPEGSVSTLKIQRTQQEDSAVYLCASSLVMQPQHFGDGTRLSIL.

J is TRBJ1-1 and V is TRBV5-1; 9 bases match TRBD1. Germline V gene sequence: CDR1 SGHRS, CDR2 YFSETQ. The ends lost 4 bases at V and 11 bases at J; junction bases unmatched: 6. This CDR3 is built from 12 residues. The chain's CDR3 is CASSRDRDQAFF. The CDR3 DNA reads TGCGCCAGCAGCAGGGACAGGGATCAGGCTTTCTTT.

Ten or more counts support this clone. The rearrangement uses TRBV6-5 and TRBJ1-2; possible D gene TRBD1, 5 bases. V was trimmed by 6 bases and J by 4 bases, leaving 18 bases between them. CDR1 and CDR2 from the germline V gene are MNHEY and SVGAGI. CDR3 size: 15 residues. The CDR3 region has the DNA TGTGCCAGCAGCCTTAGGGGCCCCCTTTTCTATGGCTACACCTTC. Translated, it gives CASSLRGPLFYGYTF.

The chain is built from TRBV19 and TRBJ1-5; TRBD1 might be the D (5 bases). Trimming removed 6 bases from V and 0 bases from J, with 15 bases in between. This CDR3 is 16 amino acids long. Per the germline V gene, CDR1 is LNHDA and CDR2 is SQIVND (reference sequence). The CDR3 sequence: CASSLRQGLSNQPQHF. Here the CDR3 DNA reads TGTGCCAGTAGCCTTCGGCAGGGCCTTAGCAATCAGCCCCAGCATTTT.

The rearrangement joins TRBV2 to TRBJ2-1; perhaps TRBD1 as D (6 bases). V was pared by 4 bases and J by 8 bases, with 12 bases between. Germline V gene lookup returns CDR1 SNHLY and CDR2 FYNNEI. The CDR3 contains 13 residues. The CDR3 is CASSGRTEHEQFF. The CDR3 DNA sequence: TGTGCCAGCAGTGGTCGGACAGAGCATGAGCAGTTCTTC.

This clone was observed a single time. As DNA, the CDR3 is TGCGCCAGCAGCCTCACAAAGACCACAGGGGGCTATGGCTACACCTTC. Translating it yields CASSLTKTTGGYGYTF. The J gene is TRBJ1-2, the V gene TRBV4-1; 8 positions agree with TRBD1. Germline V CDR1 and CDR2: MGHRA, YSYEKL. The J segment lost 4 bases and the V segment lost 4 bases, leaving 11 bases of the junction unmatched. The CDR3 extends over 16 amino acids.

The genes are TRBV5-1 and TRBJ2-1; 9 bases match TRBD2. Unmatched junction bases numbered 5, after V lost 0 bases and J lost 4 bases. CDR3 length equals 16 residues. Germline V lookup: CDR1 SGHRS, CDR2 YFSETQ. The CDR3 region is CASSLGLAVGYNEQFF. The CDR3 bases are TGCGCCAGCAGCTTGGGACTAGCGGTGGGATACAATGAGCAGTTCTTC.